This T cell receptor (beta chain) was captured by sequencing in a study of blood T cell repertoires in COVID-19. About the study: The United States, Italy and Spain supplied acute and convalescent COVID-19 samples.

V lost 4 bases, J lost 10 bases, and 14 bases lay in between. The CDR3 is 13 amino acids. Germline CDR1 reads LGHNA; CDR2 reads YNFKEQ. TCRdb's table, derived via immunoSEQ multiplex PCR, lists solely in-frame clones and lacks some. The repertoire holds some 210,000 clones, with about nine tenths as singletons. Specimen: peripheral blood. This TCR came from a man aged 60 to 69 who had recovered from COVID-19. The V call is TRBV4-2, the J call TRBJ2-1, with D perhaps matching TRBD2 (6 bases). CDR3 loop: CASSPGDRGEQFF. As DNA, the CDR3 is TGTGCCAGCAGCCCGGGGGATCGCGGGGAGCAGTTCTTC.